These 17 T cell receptor beta chains came from one sample sequenced in a study of blood T cell repertoires in COVID-19. Produced via immunoSEQ multiplex PCR; TCRdb's table is partial and in-frame only. Here the sample spans hundreds of thousands of clones, 80% to 90% being singletons. The sequenced sample consisted of peripheral blood. The receptors here all came from an older man with acute or convalescent COVID-19.

This sequence joins TRBV7-9 and TRBJ2-6; D might be TRBD2 (7 bases). Germline CDR1 is SEHNR and CDR2 is FQNEAQ (reference sequence). This CDR3 region has 17 residues. Trimming removed 8 bases from V and 1 base from J, with 18 bases in between. The CDR3 coding sequence is TGTGCCAGCTTACGGAGGGGGGGCTGGTCTGGGGCCAACGTCCTGACTTTC. It is translated as CASLRRGGWSGANVLTF.

The count of this clone is one. This chain joins TRBV14 and TRBJ1-2; TRBD1 is a possible D gene (6 bases). The germline V and J ends were trimmed by 0 bases and 5 bases, with 16 bases remaining between them. CDR3 size: 16 residues. In germline, CDR1 is SGHDN, CDR2 FVKESK. CDR3 protein: CASSQEMTGRPYGYTF. As DNA, the CDR3 is TGTGCCAGCAGCCAAGAGATGACAGGTCGTCCGTATGGCTACACCTTC. Using reference TRBV14 and TRBJ1-2 for the parts outside the CDR3, the full variable domain is EAGVTQFPSHSVIEKGQTVTLRCDPISGHDNLYWYRRVMGKEIKFLLHFVKESKQDESGMPNNRFLAERTGGTYSTLKVQPAELEDSGVYFCASSQEMTGRPYGYTFGSGTRLTVV.

The chain joins TRBV3-1 (or the pseudogene TRBV3-2) to TRBJ2-5, with D perhaps matching TRBD2 (5 bases). With 1 base removed from V and 5 bases from J, the gap between germline ends came to 8 bases. Germline lookup yields CDR1 LGHDT and CDR2 YNNKEL (reference sequence). CDR3 length: 13 residues. As DNA, the CDR3 is TGTGCCAGCAGCCAAGCAGCGGTCGAGACCCAGTACTTC. It encodes CASSQAAVETQYF.

The J gene is TRBJ2-1, the V gene TRBV29-1; 8 nucleotides align to TRBD2. The germline gives CDR1 SQVTM, CDR2 ANQGSEA. Trimming cost V 4 bases and J 4 bases; bases outside gene matches: 3. The CDR3 has 13 residues. The CDR3 sequence: CSVGLAPYNEQFF. CDR3 coding DNA: TGCAGCGTTGGACTAGCGCCGTACAATGAGCAGTTCTTC.

The chain couples TRBV7-9 to TRBJ2-2, with TRBD2 matching over 11 bases. There are 15 residues in the CDR3. Germline CDR1 is SEHNR and CDR2 is FQNEAQ (reference sequence). V was pared by 5 bases and J by 3 bases, with 2 bases of the junction left unmatched. DNA for the CDR3: TGTGCCAGCAGCCAGGGACTAGCGGACACCGGGGAGCTGTTTTTT. Its protein is CASSQGLADTGELFF.

The chain links TRBV9 to TRBJ2-7, with D possibly being TRBD2 (6 bases). The CDR3 has 15 amino acids. Trimming took off 4 bases at V and 5 bases at J, with 19 bases between the two ends. Germline values: CDR1 SGDLS, CDR2 YYNGEE. Written as DNA, the CDR3 is TGTGCCAGCAGCCCCACGGGGGTATATGGGAACGAGCAGTACTTC. Translation: CASSPTGVYGNEQYF.

V is TRBV6-5 and J is TRBJ2-7, with 7 bases matching TRBD1. CDR3 length: 14 residues. The V gene's germline CDR1 is MNHEY and CDR2 SVGAGI. Trimming cost V 5 bases and J 0 bases; bases outside gene matches: 4. In nucleotides, the CDR3 is TGTGCCAGCAGTCGGGGACAGAGCTCCTACGAGCAGTACTTC. As protein: CASSRGQSSYEQYF.

This clone was recorded once. This rearrangement joins TRBV2 to TRBJ1-1, with 9 bases fitting TRBD1. Germline trimming cut 7 bases from V and 4 bases from J; bases unmatched to any gene: 10. Germline V gene sequence: CDR1 SNHLY, CDR2 FYNNEI. The CDR3 has 15 residues. The CDR3 loop is CASTSQGATVTEAFF. The CDR3 DNA follows: TGTGCCAGCACTTCACAGGGGGCGACGGTCACTGAAGCTTTCTTT.

J is TRBJ1-5 and V is TRBV28; 7 positions match TRBD1. The germline gives CDR1 MDHEN, CDR2 SYDVKM. The V segment lost 8 bases and the J segment 6 bases; nucleotides outside the gene matches: 16. The CDR3 totals 16 residues. CDR3 nucleotides: TGTGCCAGCCAGTTGGTAGGGGGCAGGGGATCTCAGCCCCAGCATTTT. This encodes CASQLVGGRGSQPQHF.

The V and J genes are TRBV10-3 and TRBJ2-1; a possible D gene is TRBD2 (6 bases). Germline assignment: CDR1 ENHRY and CDR2 SYGVKD. Trimming stripped 4 bases from V and 3 bases from J, with 13 bases between. The CDR3 totals 15 residues. The CDR3 protein is CAISVSSGGYNEQFF. The CDR3, as DNA: TGTGCCATCAGTGTCAGTAGCGGAGGCTACAATGAGCAGTTCTTC.

This clone was seen once. V and J are TRBV28 and TRBJ2-3; D perhaps matches TRBD1 (6 bases). This CDR3 comprises 14 residues. CDR1 is MDHEN and CDR2 is SYDVKM in the germline V gene. V lost 5 bases and J lost 6, with 15 bases in between. The DNA of the CDR3 is TGTGCCAGCAGTCTGGACAGAATACAGGATACGCAGTATTTT. This sequence encodes CASSLDRIQDTQYF. The full variable domain, with the rest looked up from reference TRBV28 and TRBJ2-3, is DVKVTQSSRYLVKRTGEKVFLECVQDMDHENMFWYRQDPGLGLRLIYFSYDVKMKEKGDIPEGYSVSREKKERFSLILESASTNQTSMYLCASSLDRIQDTQYFGPGTRLTVL.

This clone was seen only once. This sample includes further DNA sequences coding for the same CDR3. The chain joins TRBV18 to TRBJ1-4; 7 nucleotides match TRBD1. CDR1 is KGHSH, CDR2 LQKENI, per germline. The CDR3 is 15 amino acids. The J segment lost 3 bases and the V segment lost 1 base, leaving 2 bases of the junction unmatched. The CDR3 sequence is CASSPQQGPNEKLFF. CDR3 nucleotides: TGTGCCAGCTCACCACAACAGGGGCCTAATGAAAAACTGTTTTTT.

The chain recombines TRBV18 with TRBJ1-2, with 7 bases that match TRBD1. The ends lost 5 bases at V and 7 bases at J; junction bases unmatched: 13. The CDR3 contains 15 residues. Looked up from germline, CDR1 is KGHSH and CDR2 is LQKENI. The CDR3 is CASSSQGQVGIGYTF. For the CDR3, the DNA is TGTGCCAGCTCATCTCAAGGACAGGTTGGGATTGGCTACACCTTC.

The chain has TRBV7-9 and TRBJ1-1, with D uncertain. Germline V CDR1 and CDR2: SEHNR, FQNEAQ (reference sequence). CDR3 size: 17 residues. Deletions cut 5 bases from V and 4 bases from J, with 23 bases between. CDR3 DNA: TGTGCCAGCAGCGCATACCCTGGTGGCGGGGAGGCCACTGAAGCTTTCTTT. Translated: CASSAYPGGGEATEAFF.

The chain recombines TRBV5-4 with TRBJ2-5; 8 bases match TRBD2. The CDR3 is 16 amino acids. Germline V lookup: CDR1 SGHNT, CDR2 YYREEE (reference sequence). The trim removed 2 bases at V and 4 bases at J, leaving 10 bases unmatched. The CDR3: CASSFGRTSSLETQYF. The CDR3 nucleotides read TGTGCCAGCAGCTTTGGCCGGACTAGCAGCCTAGAGACCCAGTACTTC.

The rearrangement joins TRBV28 to TRBJ1-4; 9 bases are a match to TRBD1. This CDR3 is 13 amino acids long. Germline V lookup: CDR1 MDHEN, CDR2 SYDVKM. J lost 7 bases, V lost 10 bases, and 7 bases had no gene match. The CDR3, as DNA: TGTGCCACAGGACAGGGGCTTCGTGAAAAACTGTTTTTT. Protein: CATGQGLREKLFF.

The rearrangement uses TRBV27 and TRBJ1-4; 10 bases are shared with TRBD1. CDR3 length equals 17 residues. V lost 4 bases and J lost 2; bases outside the gene matches: 7. CDR1 and CDR2 from the germline V gene are MNHEY and SMNVEV (reference sequence). Here the CDR3 reads CASSSYRDRGTNEKLFF. CDR3 coding DNA: TGTGCCAGCAGTTCCTACCGGGACAGGGGCACTAATGAAAAACTGTTTTTT.